This T cell receptor beta chain was documented in a study of OX40 agonist ivuxolimab in advanced cancers. On the study more broadly: With ivuxolimab, an agonistic anti-OX40 (CD134) antibody, patients were treated.

Assay used: immunoSEQ multiplex PCR; TCRdb lists only in-frame clones, some missing. The sample includes tens of thousands of clones, around 80% of them seen just once. V lost 4 bases to trimming and J lost 7 bases, with 17 bases between them. CDR3 size: 14 residues. The germline CDR1 and CDR2 sequences are MNHNS and SASEGT. Sequenced here: CD4+ or CD8+ T cells sorted from blood, sampled in a trial of the OX40 agonist ivuxolimab. The source is an adult with an advanced solid tumor such as melanoma, head and neck, liver or kidney cancer. The chain uses TRBV6-1 and TRBJ2-7, with D maybe TRBD1 (6 bases). This chain's CDR3 is CASSAAQLQGEQYF. CDR3 in DNA: TGTGCCAGCAGTGCAGCACAGTTACAGGGAGAGCAGTACTTC.